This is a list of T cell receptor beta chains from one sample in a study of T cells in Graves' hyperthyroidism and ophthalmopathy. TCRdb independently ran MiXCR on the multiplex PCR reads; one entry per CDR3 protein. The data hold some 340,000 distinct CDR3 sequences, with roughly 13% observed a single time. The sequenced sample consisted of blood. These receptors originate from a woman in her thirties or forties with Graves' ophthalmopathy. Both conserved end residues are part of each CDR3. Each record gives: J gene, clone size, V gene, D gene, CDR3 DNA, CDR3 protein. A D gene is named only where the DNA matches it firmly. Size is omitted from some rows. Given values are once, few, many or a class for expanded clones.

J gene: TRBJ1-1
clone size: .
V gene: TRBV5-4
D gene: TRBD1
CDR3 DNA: TGTGCCAGCAGCCTGGACAGGGCCCACACTGAAGCTTTCTTT
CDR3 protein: CASSLDRAHTEAFF

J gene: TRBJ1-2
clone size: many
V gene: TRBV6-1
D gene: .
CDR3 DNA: TGTGCCAGCAGTGCAGCCAGCTTACTTTATGGCTACACCTTC
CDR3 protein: CASSAASLLYGYTF

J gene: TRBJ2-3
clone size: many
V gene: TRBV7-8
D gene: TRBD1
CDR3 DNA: TGTGCCAGCAGCTTCCAACCGGGACAGGGGTATCTAGATACGCAGTATTTT
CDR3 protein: CASSFQPGQGYLDTQYF

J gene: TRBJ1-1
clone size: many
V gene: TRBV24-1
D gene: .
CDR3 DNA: TGTGCCACCATGGCGGGCGGGAACACTGAAGCTTTCTTT
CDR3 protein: CATMAGGNTEAFF

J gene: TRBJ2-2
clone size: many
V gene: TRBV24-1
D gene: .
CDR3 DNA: TGTGCCACCAGTGGTCCGGGACGCACCGGGGAGCTGTTTTTT
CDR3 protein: CATSGPGRTGELFF

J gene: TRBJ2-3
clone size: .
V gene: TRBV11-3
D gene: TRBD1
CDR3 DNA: TGTGCCAGCAGCCTCGGACAGGGATTTTTCACAGATACGCAGTATTTT
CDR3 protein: CASSLGQGFFTDTQYF

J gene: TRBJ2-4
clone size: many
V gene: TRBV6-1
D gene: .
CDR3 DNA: TGTGCCAGCAGGGGAGTGTCGAACATTCAGTACTTC
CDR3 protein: CASRGVSNIQYF

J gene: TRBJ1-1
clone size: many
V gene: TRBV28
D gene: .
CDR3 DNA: TGTGCCAGCAGTTTAGCAGGGTCCATGAACACTGAAGCTTTCTTT
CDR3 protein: CASSLAGSMNTEAFF

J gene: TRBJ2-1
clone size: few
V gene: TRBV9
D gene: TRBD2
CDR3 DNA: TGTGCCAGCAGCGTTTCCAGCGGGGAAAACAATGAGCAGTTCTTC
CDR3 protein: CASSVSSGENNEQFF

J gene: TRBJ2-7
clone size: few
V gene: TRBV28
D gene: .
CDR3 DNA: TGTGCCAGCAGTTTTCGTGAGGGGGGAGACAGCCATAGCTCCTACGAGCAGTACTTC
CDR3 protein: CASSFREGGDSHSSYEQYF

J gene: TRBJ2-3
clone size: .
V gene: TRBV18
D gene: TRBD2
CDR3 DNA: TGTGCCAGCTCACCACCAAGTCTAGCGGCCTTTGGTACGCAGTATTTT
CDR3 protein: CASSPPSLAAFGTQYF

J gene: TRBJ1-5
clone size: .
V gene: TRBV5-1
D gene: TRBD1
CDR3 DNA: TGCGCCAGCAGCTTGGATGGACAGGGAGGCACTCAGCCCCAGCATTTT
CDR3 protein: CASSLDGQGGTQPQHF

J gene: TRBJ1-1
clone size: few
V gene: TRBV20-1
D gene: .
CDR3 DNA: TGCAGTGCTAGAAAACAGATGAACACTGAAGCTTTCTTT
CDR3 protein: CSARKQMNTEAFF

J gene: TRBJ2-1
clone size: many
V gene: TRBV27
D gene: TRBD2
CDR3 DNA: TGTGCCAGCAGTTTATCATCCAGCGGGAGGGCCGCCTACAATGAGCAGTTCTTC
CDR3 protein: CASSLSSSGRAAYNEQFF

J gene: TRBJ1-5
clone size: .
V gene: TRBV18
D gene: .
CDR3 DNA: TGTGCCAGCTCACCCGAGTCCTATCAGCCCCAGCATTTT
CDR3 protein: CASSPESYQPQHF

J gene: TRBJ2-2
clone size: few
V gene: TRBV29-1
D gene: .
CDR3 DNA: TGCAGCGTTGAAGATGCCAGGGGCACCGGGGAGCTGTTTTTT
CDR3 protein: CSVEDARGTGELFF

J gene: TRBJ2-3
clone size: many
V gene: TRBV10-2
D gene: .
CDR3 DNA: TGCGCCAGCAGTGCCAGCGAAAATACAGATACGCAGTATTTT
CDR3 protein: CASSASENTDTQYF

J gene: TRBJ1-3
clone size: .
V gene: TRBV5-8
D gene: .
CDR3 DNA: TGTGCCAGCAGCTTGGTGGTCTTGTTAGGAAGCACCATATATTTT
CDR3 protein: CASSLVVLLGSTIYF

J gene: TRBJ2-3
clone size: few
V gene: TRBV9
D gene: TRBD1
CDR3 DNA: TGTGCCAGCAGCCTTTCCGGGACAGGGAGCGCAGATACGCAGTATTTT
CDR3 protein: CASSLSGTGSADTQYF

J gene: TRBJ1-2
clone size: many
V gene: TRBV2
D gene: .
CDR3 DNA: TGTGCCAGCACCTCCGGGGCCGGAGGCTATGGCTACACCTTC
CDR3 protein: CASTSGAGGYGYTF

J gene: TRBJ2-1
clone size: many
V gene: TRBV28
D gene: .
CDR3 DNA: TGTGCTTCTCTGAGGCCCGGGAGTTACAATGAGCAGTTCTTC
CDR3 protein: CASLRPGSYNEQFF

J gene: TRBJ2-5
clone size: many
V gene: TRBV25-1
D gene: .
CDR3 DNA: TGTGCCAGCAGTGCAGCGGCTCAAGAGACCCAGTACTTC
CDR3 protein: CASSAAAQETQYF

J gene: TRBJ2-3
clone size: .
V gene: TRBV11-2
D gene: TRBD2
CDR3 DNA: TGTGCCAGCAGACGAGCGGGGGGGCAACACACAGATACGCAGTATTTT
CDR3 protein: CASRRAGGQHTDTQYF

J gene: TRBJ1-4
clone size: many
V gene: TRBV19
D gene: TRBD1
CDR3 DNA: TGTGCCAGTACCATGACAGGGTACGGGAATGAAAAACTGTTTTTT
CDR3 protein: CASTMTGYGNEKLFF

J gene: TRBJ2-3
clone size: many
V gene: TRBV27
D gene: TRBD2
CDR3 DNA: TGTGCCAGCAGTTCATACCAGGGACTAGCGGGACCCCTAGGTAGCACAGATACGCAGTATTTT
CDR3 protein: CASSSYQGLAGPLGSTDTQYF

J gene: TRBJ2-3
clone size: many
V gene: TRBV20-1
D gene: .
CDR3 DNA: TGCAGTGCTAGAGGCTCCCCTAAGGAGGGGGGGTCGGATACGCAGTATTTT
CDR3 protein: CSARGSPKEGGSDTQYF

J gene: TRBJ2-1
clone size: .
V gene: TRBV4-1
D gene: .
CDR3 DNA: TGCGCCAGCAGCCAAGCTCGGGGGAACGTTTACAATGAGCAGTTCTTC
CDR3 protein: CASSQARGNVYNEQFF

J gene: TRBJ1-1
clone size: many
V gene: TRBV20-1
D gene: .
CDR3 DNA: TGCAGTGCTACAAGAGACGCCCTGAACACTGAAGCTTTCTTT
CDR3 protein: CSATRDALNTEAFF

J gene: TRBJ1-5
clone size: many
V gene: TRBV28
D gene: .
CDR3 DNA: TGTGCCAGCAGTCCACCTAGACGTCAGCCCCAGCATTTT
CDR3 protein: CASSPPRRQPQHF

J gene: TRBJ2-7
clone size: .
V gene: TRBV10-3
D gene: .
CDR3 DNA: TGTGCCACCAATCCTTCGCCGGGCACCGAGCAGTACTTC
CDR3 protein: CATNPSPGTEQYF

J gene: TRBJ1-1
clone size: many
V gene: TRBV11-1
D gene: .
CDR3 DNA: TGTGCCAGCAGCCTTCGCCCGGGGATGAACACTGAAGCTTTCTTT
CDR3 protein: CASSLRPGMNTEAFF

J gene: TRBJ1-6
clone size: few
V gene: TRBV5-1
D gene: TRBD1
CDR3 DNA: TGCGCCAGCAGCTCCCGACAGGGCAGGGACTCACCCCTCCACTTT
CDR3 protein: CASSSRQGRDSPLHF

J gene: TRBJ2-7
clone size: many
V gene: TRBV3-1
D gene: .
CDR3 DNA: TGTGCCAGCGCCCTAGGGGCTCGCGAGCAGTACTTC
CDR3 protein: CASALGAREQYF

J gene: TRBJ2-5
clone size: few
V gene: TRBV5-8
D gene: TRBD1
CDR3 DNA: TGTGCCAGCAGCCATGGGACAGGGGTAGAGACCCAGTACTTC
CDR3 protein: CASSHGTGVETQYF

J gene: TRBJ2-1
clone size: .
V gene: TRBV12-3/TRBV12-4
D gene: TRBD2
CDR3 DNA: TGTGCCAGCAGTAGCGGGGCGACGGGTGCTGAGCAGTTCTTC
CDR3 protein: CASSSGATGAEQFF

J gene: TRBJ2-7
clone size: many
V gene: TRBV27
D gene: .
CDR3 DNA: TGTGCCAGCAGTTCTAATTACCTCTACGAGCAGTACTTC
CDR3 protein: CASSSNYLYEQYF

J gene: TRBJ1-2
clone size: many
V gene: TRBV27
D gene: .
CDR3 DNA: TGTGCCAGCAGCTCCGGGACAAACCTTTATGGCTACACCTTC
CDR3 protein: CASSSGTNLYGYTF

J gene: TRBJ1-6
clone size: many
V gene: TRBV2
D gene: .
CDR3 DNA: TGTGCCAGCACGGGCCTCGGGAATTCACCCCTCCACTTT
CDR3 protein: CASTGLGNSPLHF

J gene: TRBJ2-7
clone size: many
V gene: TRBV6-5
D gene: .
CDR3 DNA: TGTGCCAGCAGTTACTCGGAGGGACCCTACGAGCAGTACTTC
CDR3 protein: CASSYSEGPYEQYF

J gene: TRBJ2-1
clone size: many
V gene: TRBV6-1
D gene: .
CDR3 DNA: TGTGCCAGCAGCTACGGACAGCTAAATGAGCAGTTCTTC
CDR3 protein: CASSYGQLNEQFF

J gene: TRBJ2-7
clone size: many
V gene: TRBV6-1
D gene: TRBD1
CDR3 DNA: TGTGCCAGCAGCGGGGACAGGGACTACGAGCAGTACTTC
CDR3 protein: CASSGDRDYEQYF

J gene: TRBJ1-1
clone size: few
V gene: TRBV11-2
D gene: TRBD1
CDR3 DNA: TGTGCCAGCAGCCCGACAGGGGTCCCTGAAGCTTTCTTT
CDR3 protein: CASSPTGVPEAFF

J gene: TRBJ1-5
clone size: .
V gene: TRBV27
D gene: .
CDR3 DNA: TGTGCCAGCAGTCCAACCCTATGGGGGGGCGGTCAGCCCCAGCATTTT
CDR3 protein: CASSPTLWGGGQPQHF

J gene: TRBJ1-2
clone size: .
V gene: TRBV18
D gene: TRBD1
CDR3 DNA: TGTGCCAGCTCAATTGGACAGGCGCAGGGTCATGGCTACACCTTC
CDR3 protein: CASSIGQAQGHGYTF

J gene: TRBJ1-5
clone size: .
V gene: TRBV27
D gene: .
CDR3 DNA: TGTGCCAGCAGTTTATCAGACGGGAATCAGCCCCAGCATTTT
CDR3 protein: CASSLSDGNQPQHF

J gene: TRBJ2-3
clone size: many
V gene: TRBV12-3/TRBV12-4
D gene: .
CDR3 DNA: TGTGCCAGCAGGGGTTTTGCGCTGAGCACAGATACGCAGTATTTT
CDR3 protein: CASRGFALSTDTQYF

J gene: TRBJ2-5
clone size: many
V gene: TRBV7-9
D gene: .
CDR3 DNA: TGTGCCAGCAGCAATAGCCGGGGCAGGGGATACCAAGAGACCCAGTACTTC
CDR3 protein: CASSNSRGRGYQETQYF

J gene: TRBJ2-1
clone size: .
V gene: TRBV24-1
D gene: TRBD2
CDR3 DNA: TGTGCCACCAGTCGAGCGGGAGGGGTTGAGCAGTTCTTC
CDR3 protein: CATSRAGGVEQFF

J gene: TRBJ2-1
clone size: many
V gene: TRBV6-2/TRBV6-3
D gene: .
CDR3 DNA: TGTGCCAGCAGCCCTTCTAATGAGCAGTTCTTC
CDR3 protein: CASSPSNEQFF

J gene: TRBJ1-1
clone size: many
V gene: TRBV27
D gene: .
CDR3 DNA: TGTGCCAGCAAGCAGGGAACTGAAGCTTTCTTT
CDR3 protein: CASKQGTEAFF

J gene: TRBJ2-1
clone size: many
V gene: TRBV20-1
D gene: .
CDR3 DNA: TGCAGTGCTAGCTTCCTGGCGGGAGGCAGGGGGGGTTCCTACAATGAGCAGTTCTTC
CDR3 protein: CSASFLAGGRGGSYNEQFF